The T cell receptor (beta chain) described here comes from a study of blood T cells in healthy people across ages. The study, taken as a whole, reports: The lack of PBMC sorting stopped any conclusive naive versus antigen-experienced comparison.

Remarks on this clonotype: Its specificity is not known.

Primed by a sample-barcoded 5' primer and a J-beta primer mix, a second PCR proceeded for 7 to 11 cycles. TCRdb re-called the 5' RACE reads with MiXCR, one entry per CDR3 protein. The repertoire has about 780,000 distinct CDR3 sequences, about 45% of them found once; the top ten carry 15% to 20%. The sample was blood. The receptor was derived from an elderly man in good health.

This chain's CDR3 is CASSQDRQASTDTQYF. CDR3 coding DNA: TGTGCCAGCAGCCAAGATCGGCAGGCTAGCACAGATACGCAGTATTTT. This sequence joins TRBV3-1 and TRBJ2-3; D unclear. The CDR3 runs to 16 residues. Trimming left V 0 bases short and J 0 bases short, with 10 bases between. Germline CDR1 and CDR2: LGHDT and YNNKEL (reference sequence).